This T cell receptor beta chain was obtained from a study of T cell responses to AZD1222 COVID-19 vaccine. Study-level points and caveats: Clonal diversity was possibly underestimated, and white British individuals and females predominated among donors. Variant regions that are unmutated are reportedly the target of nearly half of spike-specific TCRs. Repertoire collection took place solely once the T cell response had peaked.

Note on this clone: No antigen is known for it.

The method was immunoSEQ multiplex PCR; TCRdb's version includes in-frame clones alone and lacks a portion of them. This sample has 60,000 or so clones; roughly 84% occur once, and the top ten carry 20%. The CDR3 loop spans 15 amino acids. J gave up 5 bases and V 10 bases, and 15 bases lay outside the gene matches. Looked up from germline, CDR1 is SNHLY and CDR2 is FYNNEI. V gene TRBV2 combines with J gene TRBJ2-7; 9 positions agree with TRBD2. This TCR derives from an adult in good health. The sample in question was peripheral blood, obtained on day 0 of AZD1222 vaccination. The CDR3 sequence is CAIEGDVAGDNEQYF. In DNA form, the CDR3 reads TGTGCCATCGAAGGGGATGTAGCGGGAGACAACGAGCAGTACTTC.